These T cell receptor beta chains were read from a single sample in a study of OX40 agonist ivuxolimab in advanced cancers. Sequencing was performed with immunoSEQ multiplex PCR; in TCRdb, only in-frame clones are kept and a portion is missing. The table has some 68,000 clones, around 86% seen once. Specimen: CD4+ or CD8+ T cells sorted from blood, collected in a trial of the OX40 agonist ivuxolimab. These receptors came from an adult with an advanced solid tumor such as melanoma, head and neck, liver or kidney cancer. Each CDR3 is given with its conserved first and last residue. A D gene is named only where the DNA matches it firmly. Clone size is stated in some rows and not others, as once, few, many or a class when expanded.

j_gene	abundance	v_gene	d_gene	CDR3aa	CDR3nt
TRBJ2-1	.	TRBV9	TRBD2	CASSVDPSGGYSYNEQFF	TGTGCCAGCAGCGTAGATCCTAGCGGGGGATACTCCTACAATGAGCAGTTCTTC
TRBJ2-1	once	TRBV19	.	CASSIFPGSYNEQFF	TGTGCCAGTAGTATTTTCCCAGGCTCCTACAATGAGCAGTTCTTC
TRBJ1-4	once	TRBV25-1	TRBD1	CATSQGVEKLFF	TGTGCCACTTCCCAGGGGGTTGAAAAACTGTTTTTT
TRBJ1-5	many	TRBV7-9	.	CASSQRNGDQPQHF	TGTGCCAGCAGCCAAAGGAATGGGGATCAGCCCCAGCATTTT
TRBJ2-1	.	TRBV19	.	CASSTQTADYRGNEQFF	TGTGCCAGTAGTACTCAAACCGCGGATTACCGGGGCAATGAGCAGTTCTTC
TRBJ1-5	.	TRBV6-6	.	CASRQGLINQPQHF	TGTGCCAGCAGGCAGGGACTTATCAATCAGCCCCAGCATTTT
TRBJ1-2	.	TRBV29-1	TRBD1	CSVGGTGNYGYTF	TGCAGCGTTGGAGGGACAGGCAACTATGGCTACACCTTC
TRBJ2-6	.	TRBV6-1	.	CASSENDRYRPGANVLTF	TGTGCCAGCAGTGAAAACGACAGATACCGCCCTGGGGCCAACGTCCTGACTTTC
TRBJ1-5	.	TRBV2	.	CASSDRGWNQPQHF	TGTGCCAGCAGTGACAGGGGCTGGAATCAGCCCCAGCATTTT
TRBJ1-4	.	TRBV27	TRBD1	CASSRTGVLNEKLFF	TGTGCCAGCAGTAGGACAGGGGTTCTTAATGAAAAACTGTTTTTT
TRBJ1-5	.	TRBV30	TRBD1	CAWTPGQGGQPQHF	TGTGCCTGGACCCCGGGACAGGGAGGGCAGCCCCAGCATTTT
TRBJ2-5	.	TRBV5-1	.	CASRAGETQYF	TGCGCCAGCAGGGCGGGAGAGACCCAGTACTTC
TRBJ2-1	.	TRBV7-2	TRBD1	CASSSLGAGGPRASPFF	TGTGCCAGCAGCTCTTTAGGGGCAGGGGGCCCACGAGCGTCGCCGTTCTTC
TRBJ1-2	.	TRBV18	.	CASSPPGRSNYGYTF	TGTGCCAGCTCACCACCAGGACGGTCAAACTATGGCTACACCTTC
TRBJ1-5	.	TRBV4-3	.	CASSQDYRPNQPQHF	TGCGCCAGCAGCCAAGATTATCGGCCCAATCAGCCCCAGCATTTT
TRBJ2-3	.	TRBV30	.	CAWSEPRAVDTQYF	TGTGCCTGGAGTGAACCCCGAGCGGTAGATACGCAGTATTTT
TRBJ2-5	.	TRBV5-1	TRBD1	CASSLAPFTGTGLYF	TGCGCCAGCAGCTTGGCCCCCTTTACCGGGACAGGTCTGTACTTC
TRBJ2-5	.	TRBV7-8	.	CASSFLRLVRSGVPQETQYF	TGTGCCAGCAGCTTCCTGCGACTAGTCCGATCGGGGGTTCCCCAAGAGACCCAGTACTTC
TRBJ1-5	.	TRBV7-2	TRBD1	CASSGQENQPQHF	TGTGCCAGCAGCGGACAGGAAAATCAGCCCCAGCATTTT
TRBJ2-3	.	TRBV7-2	.	CASSAHSTDTQYF	TGTGCCAGCAGCGCTCATAGCACAGATACGCAGTATTTT
TRBJ2-3	.	TRBV30	TRBD2	CAWSDRTSGNTDTQYF	TGTGCCTGGAGTGACCGGACTAGCGGGAACACAGATACGCAGTATTTT
TRBJ2-7	.	TRBV5-6	TRBD2	CASSSASGNSYEQYF	TGTGCCAGCAGCTCGGCTAGCGGGAACTCCTACGAGCAGTACTTC